The 23 T cell receptor beta chains below all came from one sample that was sequenced in a study of T cell changes during pregnancy in multiple sclerosis. Sequenced by immunoSEQ multiplex PCR; TCRdb stores in-frame clones only, minus some. The sample contains around 92,000 clones, under 95% of which appear only once. Source: peripheral blood, taken after pregnancy. These receptors were obtained from a female donor with multiple sclerosis, enrolled in a pregnancy study.

The rearrangement uses TRBV4-1 and TRBJ2-1; D is uncertain. Germline CDR1 is MGHRA and CDR2 is YSYEKL. This CDR3 is 16 amino acids long. V gave up 1 base and J gave up 2 bases, with 12 bases separating them. CDR3 sequence: CASSQAPPGPYNEQFF. CDR3 coding DNA: TGCGCCAGCAGCCAAGCTCCGCCAGGTCCCTACAATGAGCAGTTCTTC.

The rearrangement links TRBV13 to TRBJ1-2; D is ambiguous. The CDR3 loop spans 16 amino acids. With 4 bases removed from V and 4 bases from J, the gap between germline ends came to 19 bases. Germline CDR1 is PRHDT and CDR2 is FYEKMQ (reference sequence). The CDR3 DNA is TGTGCCAGCAGCTGGGCGGACTCCCTATCGAGCTATGGCTACACCTTC. Protein sequence: CASSWADSLSSYGYTF. The full variable domain, its missing parts supplied by reference TRBV13 and TRBJ1-2, is AAGVIQSPRHLIKEKRETATLKCYPIPRHDTVYWYQQGPGQDPQFLISFYEKMQSDKGSIPDRFSAQQFSDYHSELNMSSLELGDSALYFCASSWADSLSSYGYTFGSGTRLTVV.

The chain uses TRBV14 and TRBJ1-1, with D unresolved. V was shortened by 5 bases and J by 0 bases, with 7 bases between the two germline ends. This CDR3 region has 13 residues. Germline lookup yields CDR1 SGHDN and CDR2 FVKESK. Here the CDR3 DNA reads TGTGCCAGCAGCTATTCTATGAACACTGAAGCTTTCTTT. Its protein product is CASSYSMNTEAFF.

This chain joins TRBV11-2 and TRBJ2-7; TRBD2 might be the D (6 bases). The V gene's germline CDR1 is SGHAT and CDR2 FQNNGV. The CDR3 extends over 15 amino acids. V lost 1 base and J 3 bases, leaving 13 bases between the germline ends. The CDR3, as DNA: TGTGCCAGCAGCTTAGGGATGGGCGGGGTCTACGAGCAGTACTTC. The encoded protein is CASSLGMGGVYEQYF.

The rearrangement joins TRBV10-3 to TRBJ2-7; a possible D gene is TRBD2 (6 bases). This CDR3 comprises 12 residues. The V gene's germline CDR1 is ENHRY and CDR2 SYGVKD. V lost 11 bases to trimming and J lost 7 bases, with 18 bases between them. CDR3 nucleotide sequence: TGTGCCGCCCGGGGGTATACTGGAGAGCAGTACTTC. This sequence encodes CAARGYTGEQYF.

This chain links TRBV30 with TRBJ1-3; D is unresolved. Trimming cost V 2 bases and J 1 base, with 6 bases left between them. This CDR3 has 13 amino acids. Germline CDR1 GTSNPN, CDR2 SVGIG (reference sequence). The CDR3 nucleotides read TGTGCCTGGAGTTCCAGTTCTGGAAACACCATATATTTT. It yields the protein CAWSSSSGNTIYF.

The chain couples TRBV9 to TRBJ2-1; the match to TRBD2 covers 9 bases. Trimming removed 2 bases from V and 7 bases from J; junction bases left unmatched: 4. The CDR3 has 14 amino acids. Germline V gene data show CDR1 as SGDLS and CDR2 as YYNGEE. CDR3 amino acids: CASSVGGRANEQFF. Here the CDR3 DNA reads TGTGCCAGCAGCGTGGGCGGGAGGGCGAATGAGCAGTTCTTC. The variable domain in full, with the rest retrieved from reference TRBV9 and TRBJ2-1, is DSGVTQTPKHLITATGQRVTLRCSPRSGDLSVYWYQQSLDQGLQFLIQYYNGEERAKGNILERFSAQQFPDLHSELNLSSLELGDSALYFCASSVGGRANEQFFGPGTRLTVL.

This chain links TRBV5-4 with TRBJ1-3, with 7 bases that match TRBD1. V shed 4 bases and J 0 bases; nucleotides not matched to a gene: 10. The CDR3 is made up of 17 amino acids. Germline CDR1 is SGHNT and CDR2 is YYREEE (reference sequence). CDR3 in DNA: TGTGCCAGCAGCCGGGCACAGGGGACAGTCTCTGGAAACACCATATATTTT. It is translated as CASSRAQGTVSGNTIYF.

J is TRBJ2-3 and V is TRBV19, with 11 bases lining up with TRBD2. CDR3 length: 17 residues. V lost 1 base and J lost 4; bases outside the gene matches: 7. CDR1 and CDR2 from the germline V gene are LNHDA and SQIVND (reference sequence). The DNA for the CDR3 is TGTGCCAGTAGTATAGGTACTAGCGGGAGTCGAGCAGATACGCAGTATTTT. Its protein product is CASSIGTSGSRADTQYF.

V and J are TRBV9 and TRBJ2-7, with 13 bases matching TRBD2. V gave up 3 bases and J gave up 2 bases; unmatched junction bases: 2. Germline V lookup: CDR1 SGDLS, CDR2 YYNGEE. The CDR3 length is 15 residues. As DNA, the CDR3 is TGTGCCAGCAGCGCCGGGACTAGCGGGACCTACGAGCAGTACTTC. Its protein product is CASSAGTSGTYEQYF.

The count of this clone is one. J is TRBJ2-7 and V is TRBV5-5, with 13 bases fitting TRBD2. The CDR3 length is 14 residues. CDR1 is SGHKS, CDR2 YYEKEE, per germline (reference sequence). Losses at the gene ends were 4 bases for V and 7 bases for J; bases not matched to a gene: 5. The CDR3 protein is CASSVGLAGVEQYF. Written as DNA, the CDR3 is TGTGCCAGCAGCGTAGGACTAGCGGGAGTGGAGCAGTACTTC.

The rearrangement joins TRBV7-2 to TRBJ2-7; D is ambiguous. V was trimmed by 5 bases and J by 3 bases, leaving 8 bases between them. The CDR3 length is 12 residues. Germline V CDR1 and CDR2: SGHTA, FQGNSA. CDR3 sequence: CASSHPGYEQYF. CDR3 sequence (DNA): TGTGCCAGCAGCCATCCGGGCTACGAGCAGTACTTC.

This chain links TRBV7-6 with TRBJ1-4; weak D call: TRBD1 (5 bases). Trimming shortened V by 5 bases and J by 5 bases, and 12 bases separated the two germline ends. The CDR3 runs to 14 residues. Germline CDR1 reads SGHVS; CDR2 reads FNYEAQ. The CDR3 protein is CASSGRGTNEKLFF. In nucleotides, the CDR3 is TGTGCCAGCAGCGGCCGCGGGACGAATGAAAAACTGTTTTTT.

The chain is built from TRBV23-1 and TRBJ2-7, with TRBD2 identical over 10 bases. TRBV23-1 is classed as an ORF, of uncertain function. The CDR3 contains 16 residues. Trimming took 6 bases from V and 5 from J; bases not matched to a gene: 13. The CDR3 bases are TGCGCCAGCAGCCTCGGACTAGCGGAGAGGAGCAACGAGCAGTACTTC. It specifies CASSLGLAERSNEQYF.

V is TRBV4-3 and J is TRBJ1-2; D is possibly TRBD1 (6 bases). From germline, CDR1 is LGHNA and CDR2 YSLEER. The CDR3 has 16 amino acids. The V and J ends lost 0 bases and 2 bases respectively, with 13 bases between them. CDR3 sequence: CASSQDPRGNNYGYTF. CDR3 DNA: TGCGCCAGCAGCCAAGACCCCAGGGGAAACAACTATGGCTACACCTTC.

The chain is built from TRBV5-1 and TRBJ1-2; unclear D gene. CDR3 size: 19 residues. Germline assignment: CDR1 SGHRS and CDR2 YFSETQ. V lost 3 bases and J lost 2, with 26 bases in between. The CDR3 spells CASSSDGALRGHGNYGYTF. The CDR3 nucleotides are TGCGCCAGCAGCTCGGATGGAGCGCTTCGGGGTCATGGAAACTATGGCTACACCTTC.

V gene TRBV7-9 combines with J gene TRBJ1-1, with D unresolved. Trimming took 4 bases from V and 11 from J, leaving 11 bases between them. This CDR3 has 11 residues. The germline V gene has CDR1 SEHNR and CDR2 FQNEAQ (reference sequence). The CDR3 bases are TGTGCCAGCAGCTCCAGTCGTGGTGCTTTCTTT. Its translation: CASSSSRGAFF.

The chain recombines TRBV5-1 with TRBJ2-5; TRBD1 agrees at 9 bases. The CDR3 spans 15 residues. Germline V gene sequence: CDR1 SGHRS, CDR2 YFSETQ. With 3 bases clipped from V and 5 bases from J, the junction kept 8 bases outside the gene matches. The CDR3 region has the DNA TGCGCCAGCAGCTGGCTGGGACAGGGCCTTGAGACCCAGTACTTC. Its translation: CASSWLGQGLETQYF.

This clone was seen just once. V and J are TRBV15 and TRBJ2-5; D gene uncertain. Germline CDR1 is LNHNV and CDR2 is YYDKDF (reference sequence). The CDR3 runs 14 residues. V was pared by 3 bases and J by 2 bases, with 10 bases between. This CDR3 reads CATSSAGLQETQYF. CDR3 nucleotides: TGTGCCACCAGCAGTGCCGGGTTGCAAGAGACCCAGTACTTC.

The chain uses TRBV15 and TRBJ1-2; D is ambiguous. CDR1 is LNHNV and CDR2 is YYDKDF in the germline V gene (reference sequence). The CDR3 covers 14 residues. Trimming removed 0 bases at V and 7 bases at J, with 12 bases between. CDR3: CATSRDEGGSGYTF. CDR3 DNA: TGTGCCACCAGCAGAGATGAGGGAGGGTCTGGCTACACCTTC.

J is TRBJ1-6 and V is TRBV5-5, with D hard to call. The germline gives CDR1 SGHKS, CDR2 YYEKEE (reference sequence). The CDR3 contains 14 residues. With 3 bases removed from V and 5 bases from J, the gap between germline ends came to 9 bases. The CDR3 here is CASSSDIHNSPLHF. In nucleotides, the CDR3 is TGTGCCAGCAGCTCCGACATCCATAATTCACCCCTCCACTTT.

DNA of the CDR3: TGTGCCAGTAGACCGGGACAGGGGGCTGTCGAGCAGTACTTC. Protein: CASRPGQGAVEQYF. The chain combines TRBV19 with TRBJ2-7; TRBD1 aligns across 12 bases. The CDR3 is 14 residues long. Unmatched junction bases numbered 6, after V lost 6 bases and J lost 6 bases. CDR1 is LNHDA, CDR2 SQIVND, per germline (reference sequence).

This clone was seen once. The CDR3 DNA is TGTGCCAGCAGTGCCGGGACAGGGCTTAGCAATCAGCCCCAGCATTTT. It codes for CASSAGTGLSNQPQHF. The rearrangement links TRBV28 to TRBJ1-5; 9 bases are a match to TRBD1. With V trimmed by 5 bases and J by 0 bases, 5 bases remained unmatched. Germline V lookup: CDR1 MDHEN, CDR2 SYDVKM. The CDR3 contains 16 residues.